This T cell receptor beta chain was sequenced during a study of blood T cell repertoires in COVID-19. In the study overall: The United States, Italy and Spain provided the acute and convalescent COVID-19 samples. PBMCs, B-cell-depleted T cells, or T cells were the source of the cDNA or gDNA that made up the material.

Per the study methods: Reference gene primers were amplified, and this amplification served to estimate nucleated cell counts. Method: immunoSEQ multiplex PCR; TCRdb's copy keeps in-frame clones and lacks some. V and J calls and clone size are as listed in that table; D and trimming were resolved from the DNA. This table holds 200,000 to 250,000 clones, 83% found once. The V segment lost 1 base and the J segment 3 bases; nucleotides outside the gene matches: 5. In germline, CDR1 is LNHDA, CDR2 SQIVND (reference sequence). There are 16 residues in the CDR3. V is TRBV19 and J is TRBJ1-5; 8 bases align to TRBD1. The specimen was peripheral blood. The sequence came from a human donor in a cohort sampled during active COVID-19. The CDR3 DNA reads TGTGCCAGTAGTATAGCCGGGACAGGCGTCAATCAGCCCCAGCATTTT. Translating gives CASSIAGTGVNQPQHF. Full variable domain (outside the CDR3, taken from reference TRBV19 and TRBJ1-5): DGGITQSPKYLFRKEGQNVTLSCEQNLNHDAMYWYRQDPGQGLRLIYYSQIVNDFQKGDIAEGYSVSREKKESFPLTVTSAQKNPTAFYLCASSIAGTGVNQPQHFGDGTRLSIL.